Following are 8 T cell receptor beta chains from one sample sequenced in a study of blood T cell repertoires in COVID-19. The repertoire was sequenced with immunoSEQ multiplex PCR; TCRdb's copy has only in-frame clones and lacks some. The sample lists around 270,000 clones, over 75% occurring once. Material: peripheral blood. These receptors all stem from a human donor with COVID-19, enrolled during active disease. The donor label of this sample is uncertain.

The gene calls are TRBV10-3 and TRBJ1-6; 7 bases agree with TRBD1. V lost 7 bases, J lost 10 bases, and 16 bases stayed unmatched. CDR3 length equals 16 residues. CDR1 ENHRY and CDR2 SYGVKD come from the germline V gene. The CDR3 bases are TGTGCCATCAAAGCTGAGGGGGCGAGCGGAAGATCACCCCTCCACTTT. Its translation is CAIKAEGASGRSPLHF.

The genes are TRBV19 and TRBJ1-1, with D uncertain. Trimming removed 2 bases from V and 2 bases from J, with 6 bases in between. CDR1 is LNHDA and CDR2 is SQIVND in the germline V gene (reference sequence). This CDR3 is built from 13 residues. The CDR3 loop is CASSIQANTEAFF. The CDR3, as DNA: TGTGCCAGTAGTATACAGGCTAACACTGAAGCTTTCTTT.

This chain joins TRBV12-5 and TRBJ2-7, with a weak D call TRBD1 (6 bases). Germline V gives CDR1 LGHNT, CDR2 FRNRAP. V lost 4 bases to trimming and J lost 6 bases, with 13 bases between them. There are 13 residues in the CDR3. The CDR3 loop is CASGSQGYSEQYF. The CDR3 region has the DNA TGTGCTAGTGGTTCACAGGGATATAGCGAGCAGTACTTC.

V gene TRBV5-4 combines with J gene TRBJ2-4, with 7 bases lining up with TRBD2. Germline CDR1 is SGHNT and CDR2 is YYREEE (reference sequence). The CDR3 length is 13 residues. Trimming cost V 3 bases and J 9 bases; bases outside gene matches: 6. CDR3 bases: TGTGCCAGCAGCTCCGGACTAGAGGGCATTCAGTACTTC. It translates to CASSSGLEGIQYF.

The chain links TRBV28 to TRBJ1-2, with TRBD1 identical over 7 bases. The CDR3 has 12 residues. Trimming took 8 bases from V and 8 from J; bases not matched to a gene: 8. CDR1 MDHEN and CDR2 SYDVKM come from the germline V gene. The CDR3 bases are TGTGCCAGCCTCAGACAGGGAGGCGGCTACACCTTC. Translating gives CASLRQGGGYTF.

The V call is TRBV12-5, the J call TRBJ1-2, with no clear D. Trimming removed 2 bases from V and 4 bases from J, with 5 bases in between. CDR1 and CDR2 (germline): LGHNT, FRNRAP. This CDR3 comprises 12 residues. CDR3 DNA: TGTGCTAGTGGTTTGTACGGCTATGGCTACACCTTC. This codes for CASGLYGYGYTF.

The chain recombines TRBV7-6 with TRBJ2-2; no clear D gene. V was shortened by 0 bases and J by 2 bases, with 10 bases between the two germline ends. Germline values: CDR1 SGHVS, CDR2 FNYEAQ. This CDR3 comprises 16 residues. CDR3 in amino acids: CASSLARGPNTGELFF. The CDR3 DNA reads TGTGCCAGCAGCTTAGCGCGAGGTCCCAACACCGGGGAGCTGTTTTTT.

The chain has TRBV28 and TRBJ2-7, with D perhaps matching TRBD1 (5 bases). Trimming pared 4 bases from V and 1 base from J, leaving 11 bases between. From germline, CDR1 is MDHEN and CDR2 SYDVKM. This CDR3 region has 14 residues. The CDR3 DNA follows: TGTGCCAGCAGTTCACCCCGGACATCCTACGAGCAGTACTTC. Translation: CASSSPRTSYEQYF.